These T cell receptor beta chains were read from a single sample in a study of neurological immune-mediated disorders. MiXCR, applied by TCRdb to the 5' RACE reads, yields one record per CDR3 protein. Of approximately 59,000 distinct CDR3 sequences listed, 5.2% are singletons. What was sequenced was PBMCs. These TCRs come from a human donor with multiple sclerosis. The donor label of this sample is uncertain. Each CDR3 is given with its conserved first and last residue. A D gene is named only where the DNA matches it firmly. Not all rows give a size; the values are once, few, many and, for expanded clones, a class.

CDR3 DNA	CDR3 protein	D gene	J gene	CDR3 length	V gene	clone size
TGCGCCAGCAGCTTAACAGGGAATAGCGACGAGCAGTACTTC	CASSLTGNSDEQYF	-	TRBJ2-7	14	TRBV5-1	many
TGTGCCAGCAGCCCGAAGGTATATGGGGGGCTTGATCAGCCCCAGCATTTT	CASSPKVYGGLDQPQHF	-	TRBJ1-5	17	TRBV5-5	many
TGCAGTGCTCCCCGGACTAGCGGGGTGGATACGCAGTATTTT	CSAPRTSGVDTQYF	TRBD2	TRBJ2-3	14	TRBV20-1	many
TGCGCCAGCAGCTTGACAGGGCTGGGGACTGAAGCTTTCTTT	CASSLTGLGTEAFF	-	TRBJ1-1	14	TRBV5-1	-
TGCAGCGTTGAAAGGGAAGGAACTGAAGCTTTCTTT	CSVEREGTEAFF	-	TRBJ1-1	12	TRBV29-1	many
TGTGCCAACAAACTAGCGGGGGGGTTTAGCAATGAGCAGTTCTTC	CANKLAGGFSNEQFF	TRBD2	TRBJ2-1	15	TRBV5-8	few
TGCGCCAGCAGCGCTGGGTCCTACGAGCAGTACTTC	CASSAGSYEQYF	-	TRBJ2-7	12	TRBV5-1	many
TGTGCCAGCAGCTTGGCACCCACTAGCACAGATACGCAGTATTTT	CASSLAPTSTDTQYF	-	TRBJ2-3	15	TRBV5-5	medium-sized
TGTGCCAGAAGTCGGGGCCGCAGCTCCTACAATGAGCAGTTCTTC	CARSRGRSSYNEQFF	-	TRBJ2-1	15	TRBV11-2	-
TGCGCCAGCAGCTCCGGACAGGGGGCCACCGGGGAGCTGTTTTTT	CASSSGQGATGELFF	TRBD1	TRBJ2-2	15	TRBV5-1	many
TGTGCCATCAGGGGGTTTGGGCAGGGGACCTACTTCACAGATACGCAGTATTTT	CAIRGFGQGTYFTDTQYF	-	TRBJ2-3	18	TRBV10-3	many
TGTGCCAGCAGGTCAAAGGCGGGGCTCCATACGCAGTATTTT	CASRSKAGLHTQYF	-	TRBJ2-3	14	TRBV7-8	many
TGTGCCATCAGCCCGGACAGGGATAAGGGCGAGCAGTACTTC	CAISPDRDKGEQYF	TRBD1	TRBJ2-7	14	TRBV10-3	many
TGTGCCAGCAGCTTAGCGGACAGGGGCTCCTACGAGCAGTACTTC	CASSLADRGSYEQYF	TRBD1	TRBJ2-7	15	TRBV11-1	many
TGTGCCAGCAGCCCGGGACTAATGGATACAGATACGCAGTATTTT	CASSPGLMDTDTQYF	TRBD2	TRBJ2-3	15	TRBV7-3	many
TGCGCCAGCAGCAAAGGGACTAGCGGGGGCACAGATACGCAGTATTTT	CASSKGTSGGTDTQYF	TRBD2	TRBJ2-3	16	TRBV5-1	many
TGTGCCAGCAGCCTATCCGGGACACCGACCGGCGAGCAGTACTTC	CASSLSGTPTGEQYF	-	TRBJ2-7	15	TRBV11-2	-
TGTGCCAGCAGTCCCGGGGCAGATACGCAGTATTTT	CASSPGADTQYF	-	TRBJ2-3	12	TRBV12-3/TRBV12-4	many
TGTGCCAGCTCACCCCTTAGCACAGATACGCAGTATTTT	CASSPLSTDTQYF	-	TRBJ2-3	13	TRBV18	many
TGTGCCAGCAGCCCCGGGCGTGATTCACCCCTCCACTTT	CASSPGRDSPLHF	-	TRBJ1-6	13	TRBV3-1	many
TGCGCCAGCAGCTTGGACCCGGTGGGGACTGGAAACACCATATATTTT	CASSLDPVGTGNTIYF	-	TRBJ1-3	16	TRBV5-1	once
TGCAGTGCTAGAACGGGGGCGGGGGCCCCGGGGGGCGATACGCAGTATTTT	CSARTGAGAPGGDTQYF	-	TRBJ2-3	17	TRBV20-1	many
TGTGCCAGCAGTACAGGGGTTCGATATGGCTACACCTTC	CASSTGVRYGYTF	TRBD1	TRBJ1-2	13	TRBV12-3/TRBV12-4	many
TGTGCCAGCAGCGTAGCTACGAGGGCCTCGAACACCGGGGAGCTGTTTTTT	CASSVATRASNTGELFF	-	TRBJ2-2	17	TRBV9	many
TGTGCCAGCAGCTTAGGTGCAGGGGATTCCCGGTTTGACTACGAGCAGTACTTC	CASSLGAGDSRFDYEQYF	-	TRBJ2-7	18	TRBV7-8	many
TGTGCCAGCAGCTTAGATTCAGGGAACACCGGGGAGCTGTTTTTT	CASSLDSGNTGELFF	-	TRBJ2-2	15	TRBV7-9	many
TGTGCCATCAGTTTAGCGCGGGGGAAAAATGAGCAGTTCTTC	CAISLARGKNEQFF	TRBD2	TRBJ2-1	14	TRBV10-3	many
TGTGCCAGCAGCCGGGACAGGAGGTACGAGCAGTACTTC	CASSRDRRYEQYF	TRBD1	TRBJ2-7	13	TRBV7-2	many
TGTGCCAGCAGCCAACGGCGGGGGGTCTCCTACGAGCAGTACTTC	CASSQRRGVSYEQYF	TRBD2	TRBJ2-7	15	TRBV3-1	many
TGTGCCAGCAGACGGGGAGGACAGGGTACCTCACCCCTCCACTTT	CASRRGGQGTSPLHF	TRBD1	TRBJ1-6	15	TRBV6-6	many
TGCAGTGCTAGAGATATCAGGGGGATAGGCACAGATACGCAGTATTTT	CSARDIRGIGTDTQYF	TRBD1	TRBJ2-3	16	TRBV20-1	many
TGTGTGAGCACCGAACAGGGGGCGGGCGAGCAGTACTTC	CVSTEQGAGEQYF	TRBD1	TRBJ2-7	13	TRBV12-3/TRBV12-4	-
TGTGCCAGCAGCTCTTCTTTATCCACTGAAGCTTTCTTT	CASSSSLSTEAFF	-	TRBJ1-1	13	TRBV7-3	many
TGTGCCAGCAGCTTAGCAGTGGGGCAGGGGGGGAGCAATGAGCAGTTCTTC	CASSLAVGQGGSNEQFF	-	TRBJ2-1	17	TRBV7-6	-
TGTGCCAGCAGTCATACAGCTAACTATGGCTACACCTTC	CASSHTANYGYTF	-	TRBJ1-2	13	TRBV6-6	many
TGTGCCACCAGCAGATGGACTAGCCCCGGGGAGCTGTTTTTT	CATSRWTSPGELFF	TRBD2	TRBJ2-2	14	TRBV15	many
TGTGCCAGCGGGGACTCTCAGTGGTTCTACGAGCAGTACTTC	CASGDSQWFYEQYF	-	TRBJ2-7	14	TRBV6-5	many
TGTGCCAGCAGTCGGGACCCCAGCTCCTACAATGAGCAGTTCTTC	CASSRDPSSYNEQFF	-	TRBJ2-1	15	TRBV6-5	many
TGCGCCAGCAGCTTGGGAGCAGGGAGAGCCAAAAACATTCAGTACTTC	CASSLGAGRAKNIQYF	-	TRBJ2-4	16	TRBV5-1	many
TGTGCCAGCAGAGATGGTGGAGCGGGGGCCACGATGGAGCAGTACTTC	CASRDGGAGATMEQYF	TRBD2	TRBJ2-7	16	TRBV6-2/TRBV6-3	many
TGTGCCAGCAGCTTAGTCGGATCGCATACAGATACGCAGTATTTT	CASSLVGSHTDTQYF	-	TRBJ2-3	15	TRBV11-2	many
TGTGCCAGCAGTTTAAGGAGGGGAGGTCAGCCCCAGCATTTT	CASSLRRGGQPQHF	-	TRBJ1-5	14	TRBV12-3/TRBV12-4	many
TGTGCCAGCAGCTTTTCCCCGAGACTAGCGGGGGGGGTCCATGAGCAGTTCTTC	CASSFSPRLAGGVHEQFF	TRBD2	TRBJ2-1	18	TRBV7-3	many
TGCAGCGTTGGGGACGGGGGTAATCAGCCCCAGCATTTT	CSVGDGGNQPQHF	-	TRBJ1-5	13	TRBV29-1	many
TGCAGTAAGACAGACCTGTACCAAGAGACCCAGTACTTC	CSKTDLYQETQYF	-	TRBJ2-5	13	TRBV20-1	many
TGTGCCATCAGTGAGTCAAGTGCCTATAATTCACCCCTCCACTTT	CAISESSAYNSPLHF	-	TRBJ1-6	15	TRBV10-3	many
TGTGCCAGCAGCCCTGCCCCGGGGCGGGACGTCCTGACTTTC	CASSPAPGRDVLTF	-	TRBJ2-6	14	TRBV5-5	many
TGCGCCAGCAGCTTGGACGCAGGGCTAAACTCCTACGAGCAGTACTTC	CASSLDAGLNSYEQYF	-	TRBJ2-7	16	TRBV5-1	many
TGTGCCAGCAGTTTAATAGGTGAGGCGGAGGCCTACAATGAGCAGTTCTTC	CASSLIGEAEAYNEQFF	-	TRBJ2-1	17	TRBV28	many
TGCGCCAGCAGCGCGGGGTCCACAGATACGCAGTATTTT	CASSAGSTDTQYF	-	TRBJ2-3	13	TRBV5-1	many
TGTGCCAGCAGCCCACCCTGCCGGTTGAAGACTGAAGCTTTCTTT	CASSPPCRLKTEAFF	-	TRBJ1-1	15	TRBV6-5	once
TGTGCCAGCAGCGAAATAAGGGTGGTGGACGGCAATAATTCACCCCTCCACTTT	CASSEIRVVDGNNSPLHF	-	TRBJ1-6	18	TRBV7-9	many